The rows below give T cell receptor beta chains drawn from one sample of a study of blood T cells in healthy people across ages. Using its own MiXCR run on the 5' RACE reads, TCRdb lists one record per CDR3 protein. The sample has some 800,000 distinct CDR3 sequences; roughly 25% are singletons. These data also formed part of another study, on T cells of mothers and their children.

Sequencing was done on a sample of blood. Receptors originate from a boy between 10 and 17 years old in good health. Both conserved end residues are part of each CDR3. Each record gives: V gene, D gene, J gene, clone size, CDR3 protein, CDR3 DNA. A D gene is named only where the DNA matches it firmly. Only part of the rows carry a size: once, few, many, or a class if the clone is expanded.

>TRBV5-4|TRBD1|TRBJ2-7|-
CASSGRDSHSYEQYF
TGTGCCAGCAGCGGACGGGACAGCCACTCCTACGAGCAGTACTTC
>TRBV20-1|TRBD2|TRBJ2-1|few
CSASGGLVSNEQFF
TGCAGTGCTAGCGGGGGACTAGTTTCTAATGAGCAGTTCTTC
>TRBV14|-|TRBJ2-7|few
CASSLVNSIGQYF
TGTGCCAGCAGCCTGGTAAACAGTATTGGGCAGTACTTC
>TRBV19|TRBD1|TRBJ2-1|few
CASRERDRAYNEQFF
TGTGCCAGTAGGGAACGGGACAGAGCCTACAATGAGCAGTTCTTC
>TRBV12-3/TRBV12-4|-|TRBJ1-2|few
CASSFGIGRGNYGYTF
TGTGCCAGCAGTTTCGGGATAGGACGGGGAAACTATGGCTACACCTTC
>TRBV4-2|TRBD1|TRBJ1-2|few
CASSPYRDSNYGYTF
TGTGCCAGCAGCCCCTACCGGGACAGTAACTATGGCTACACCTTC
>TRBV6-5|TRBD2|TRBJ2-7|few
CASSPGMERGYEQYF
TGTGCCAGCAGCCCCGGCATGGAGCGGGGCTACGAGCAGTACTTC
>TRBV20-1|TRBD1|TRBJ2-3|-
CSARGQGVTDTQYF
TGCAGTGCTAGGGGACAGGGGGTTACAGATACGCAGTATTTT
>TRBV7-9|TRBD1|TRBJ1-4|-
CASSPRDRPEKLFF
TGTGCCAGCAGTCCACGGGACAGGCCCGAAAAACTGTTTTTT
>TRBV6-5|-|TRBJ2-3|few
CASSYERTQGTDTQYF
TGTGCCAGCAGTTACGAACGAACGCAGGGCACAGATACGCAGTATTTT
>TRBV9|-|TRBJ2-1|-
CASSLTGVEQFF
TGTGCCAGCAGCCTAACTGGGGTAGAGCAGTTCTTC
>TRBV5-1|-|TRBJ1-1|-
CASSLTQGGSEAFF
TGCGCCAGCAGCTTGACCCAGGGCGGGTCCGAAGCTTTCTTT
>TRBV29-1|-|TRBJ1-1|-
CSVGSPAAEAFF
TGCAGCGTTGGCTCCCCGGCAGCTGAAGCTTTCTTT
>TRBV29-1|-|TRBJ1-4|once
CSVLLPGGDFNEKLFF
TGCAGCGTCCTCCTCCCCGGCGGCGACTTTAATGAAAAACTGTTTTTT
>TRBV12-3/TRBV12-4|-|TRBJ1-5|-
CASSPWGARSNQPQHF
TGTGCCAGCAGCCCGTGGGGGGCGCGGAGCAATCAGCCCCAGCATTTT
>TRBV28|-|TRBJ2-1|-
CASSDLASSSYNEQFF
TGTGCCAGCAGTGATTTGGCGTCGAGCTCCTACAATGAGCAGTTCTTC
>TRBV28|-|TRBJ2-2|few
CASSLSLPDTGELFF
TGTGCCAGCAGTTTATCTCTTCCGGACACCGGGGAGCTGTTTTTT
>TRBV30|-|TRBJ1-1|-
CAWRPTLRGGMNTEAFF
TGTGCCTGGAGACCAACCCTCAGAGGGGGAATGAACACTGAAGCTTTCTTT
>TRBV7-9|-|TRBJ2-7|-
CASSLRDSPRYEQYF
TGTGCCAGCAGCTTGCGGGACTCTCCGAGGTACGAGCAGTACTTC
>TRBV14|-|TRBJ2-3|few
CASSLRTVPPDTQYF
TGTGCCAGCAGCCTCCGGACAGTCCCCCCAGATACGCAGTATTTT
>TRBV20-1|TRBD2|TRBJ2-2|-
CSARELAGPENTGELFF
TGCAGTGCTAGAGAACTAGCGGGGCCAGAGAACACCGGGGAGCTGTTTTTT
>TRBV4-2|-|TRBJ2-3|-
CASSQSPTGDLQAPQYF
TGTGCCAGCAGCCAGAGCCCAACTGGCGACTTGCAGGCCCCGCAGTATTTT
>TRBV7-2|TRBD2|TRBJ2-5|few
CASSPNQLAGGQATQYF
TGTGCCAGCAGCCCAAACCAACTAGCGGGGGGGCAGGCGACCCAGTACTTC
>TRBV20-1|TRBD1|TRBJ2-5|few
CSARVTDRGRLETQYF
TGCAGTGCTAGAGTCACGGACAGGGGCCGTTTAGAGACCCAGTACTTC
>TRBV5-1|-|TRBJ1-2|few
CASSSGDRTSYGYTF
TGCGCCAGCAGCTCGGGAGACAGGACCAGCTATGGCTACACCTTC
>TRBV15|-|TRBJ1-2|-
CATGLGGTALYGYTF
TGTGCCACCGGCCTTGGCGGAACAGCTCTATATGGCTACACCTTC
>TRBV20-1|-|TRBJ2-3|-
CSAFPASSTDTQYF
TGCAGTGCTTTTCCGGCCTCTAGCACAGATACGCAGTATTTT
>TRBV29-1|-|TRBJ1-2|few
CSVVPRLAANYGYTF
TGCAGCGTTGTGCCCAGGCTCGCAGCTAACTATGGCTACACCTTC
>TRBV2|TRBD2|TRBJ2-1|few
CASIPVAGGIKNEQFF
TGTGCCAGCATTCCCGTAGCGGGAGGGATTAAGAATGAGCAGTTCTTC
>TRBV9|-|TRBJ2-7|-
CASSVGQGSYYEQYF
TGTGCCAGCAGCGTAGGCCAGGGGAGCTACTACGAGCAGTACTTC
>TRBV29-1|-|TRBJ1-2|-
CSVLWLIGGYTF
TGCAGCGTTTTGTGGCTGATCGGGGGCTACACCTTC
>TRBV6-2/TRBV6-3|TRBD1|TRBJ1-2|-
CASSSYGTGDYGYTF
TGTGCCAGCAGCAGCTACGGGACAGGAGACTATGGCTACACCTTC
>TRBV4-1|-|TRBJ2-3|-
CASSQEKRGDTQYF
TGCGCCAGCAGCCAAGAAAAACGGGGAGATACGCAGTATTTT
>TRBV6-5|-|TRBJ2-3|few
CASSPDWSSTDTQYF
TGTGCCAGCAGTCCGGACTGGAGTAGCACAGATACGCAGTATTTT
>TRBV9|-|TRBJ1-2|-
CASTQSRNYGYTF
TGTGCCAGCACACAGAGTAGAAACTATGGCTACACCTTC
>TRBV5-1|TRBD2|TRBJ2-3|-
CASSFGLAGGLTSTDTQYF
TGCGCCAGCAGCTTTGGACTAGCGGGGGGACTAACATCCACAGATACGCAGTATTTT
>TRBV29-1|-|TRBJ1-2|-
CSVRGFYGYTF
TGCAGCGTTCGGGGATTCTATGGCTACACCTTC
>TRBV2|-|TRBJ1-5|-
CASSPGREPQHF
TGTGCCAGCAGTCCCGGGAGGGAGCCCCAGCATTTT
>TRBV5-1|-|TRBJ2-5|few
CASSYLPTGILETQYF
TGCGCCAGCAGCTACCTACCCACAGGGATCCTGGAGACCCAGTACTTC
>TRBV21-1|-|TRBJ2-1|-
CASSRLAGSSNEQFF
TGTGCCAGCAGCCGATTGGCGGGGTCCTCCAATGAGCAGTTCTTC
>TRBV6-1|-|TRBJ1-2|few
CASTSGQTYGYTF
TGTGCCAGCACCTCTGGACAGACCTATGGCTACACCTTC
>TRBV28|TRBD2|TRBJ2-3|-
CASSLIPSGSTTDTQYF
TGTGCCAGCAGTTTAATCCCTAGCGGGAGTACGACAGATACGCAGTATTTT
>TRBV27|-|TRBJ2-2|-
CASRQETATNTGELFF
TGTGCCAGCAGACAAGAGACAGCTACGAACACCGGGGAGCTGTTTTTT
>TRBV2|TRBD2|TRBJ2-5|few
CASSTPGGDVQETQYF
TGTGCCAGCAGTACCCCGGGGGGGGACGTACAAGAGACCCAGTACTTC
>TRBV6-1|-|TRBJ1-2|few
CASSDLSRKKTF
TGTGCCAGCAGTGATCTATCCCGGAAGAAAACCTTC
>TRBV14|TRBD2|TRBJ2-7|many
CASSQETSGGYEQYF
TGTGCCAGCAGCCAAGAGACTAGCGGGGGGTACGAGCAGTACTTC
>TRBV7-2|-|TRBJ2-5|-
CASSLKRTVQETQYF
TGTGCCAGCAGCTTAAAGCGGACAGTCCAAGAGACCCAGTACTTC
>TRBV7-2|-|TRBJ2-5|few
CASSLGGVGETQYF
TGTGCCAGCAGCTTGGGGGGAGTAGGAGAGACCCAGTACTTC
>TRBV20-1|TRBD1|TRBJ1-4|once
CSARGTGRTNEKLFF
TGCAGCGCTAGAGGGACAGGGAGAACTAATGAAAAACTGTTTTTT
>TRBV7-2|-|TRBJ2-3|few
CASSSRPFTDTQYF
TGTGCCAGCAGCTCGAGACCCTTCACAGATACGCAGTATTTT
>TRBV7-9|-|TRBJ2-7|-
CASSLTSGDEQYF
TGTGCCAGCAGCTTAACTAGTGGCGACGAGCAGTACTTC
>TRBV2|-|TRBJ2-6|few
CASSDFSRITGANVLTF
TGTGCCAGCAGTGATTTTTCTAGGATTACTGGGGCCAACGTCCTGACTTTC
>TRBV7-9|-|TRBJ2-3|-
CASSSGAGVTDTQYF
TGTGCCAGCAGCTCCGGGGCAGGGGTTACAGATACGCAGTATTTT
>TRBV28|-|TRBJ1-2|-
CASSRRGEPGYGYTF
TGTGCCAGCAGTCGGAGGGGCGAACCGGGATATGGCTACACCTTC